This T cell receptor (beta chain) is from a study of T cells after posttransplantation cyclophosphamide. Overall study results and limits: TRB clonality was highly associated with recipient CMV seropositivity and reactivation. Tissue-infiltrating T cells from skin or gut overlapped little with blood T cells. Later blood repertoires were often dominated by clones from the donor CD8+ memory compartment.

Clones were sequenced by immunoSEQ multiplex PCR, and TCRdb holds only the in-frame ones, with some missing. The data show 10,000 to 15,000 clones, with none appearing a single time. This clone showed up many times. The antigen is undetermined. The sample consisted of PBMCs. The source is a woman aged 40 to 55 in good health, CMV-negative, and a related stem cell transplant donor.

Here the CDR3 DNA reads TGTGCCAGCAGGATAACGACTAGCGGGGGCACAGATACGCAGTATTTT. Residues: CASRITTSGGTDTQYF. The rearrangement joins TRBV6-6 to TRBJ2-3, with 11 nucleotides matching TRBD2. The CDR3 covers 16 residues. The V gene end was trimmed by 6 bases and the J gene end by 1 base; junction bases not matched to a gene: 6. The germline V gene has CDR1 MNHNY and CDR2 SVGAGI (reference sequence).